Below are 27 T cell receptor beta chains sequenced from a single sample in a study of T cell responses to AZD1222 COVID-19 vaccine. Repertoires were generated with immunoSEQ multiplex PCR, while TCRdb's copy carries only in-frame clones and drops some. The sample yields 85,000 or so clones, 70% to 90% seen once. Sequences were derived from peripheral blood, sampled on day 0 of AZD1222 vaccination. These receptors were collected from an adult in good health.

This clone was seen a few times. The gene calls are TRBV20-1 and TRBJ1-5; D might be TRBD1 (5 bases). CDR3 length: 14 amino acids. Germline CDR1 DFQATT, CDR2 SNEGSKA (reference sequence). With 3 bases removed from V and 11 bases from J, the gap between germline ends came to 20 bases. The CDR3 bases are TGCAGTGCTAGTACCGCTGGGGGGTTGAGGGCCCAGCATTTT. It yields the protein CSASTAGGLRAQHF.

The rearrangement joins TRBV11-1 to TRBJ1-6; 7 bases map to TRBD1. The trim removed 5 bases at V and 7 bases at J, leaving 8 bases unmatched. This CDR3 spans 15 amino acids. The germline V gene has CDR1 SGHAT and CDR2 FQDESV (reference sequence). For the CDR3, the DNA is TGTGCCAGCAGCCGCCTTGGACAGGTGAATTCACCCCTCCACTTT. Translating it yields CASSRLGQVNSPLHF. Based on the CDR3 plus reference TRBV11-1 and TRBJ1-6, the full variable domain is EAEVAQSPRYKITEKSQAVAFWCDPISGHATLYWYRQILGQGPELLVQFQDESVVDDSQLPKDRFSAERLKGVDSTLKIQPAELGDSAMYLCASSRLGQVNSPLHFGNGTRLTVT.

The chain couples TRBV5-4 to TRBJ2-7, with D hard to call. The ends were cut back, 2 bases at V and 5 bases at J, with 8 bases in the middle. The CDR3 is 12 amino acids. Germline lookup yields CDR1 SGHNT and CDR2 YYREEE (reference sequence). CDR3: CASSFLIDEQYF. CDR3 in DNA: TGTGCCAGCAGCTTTTTAATCGACGAGCAGTACTTC.

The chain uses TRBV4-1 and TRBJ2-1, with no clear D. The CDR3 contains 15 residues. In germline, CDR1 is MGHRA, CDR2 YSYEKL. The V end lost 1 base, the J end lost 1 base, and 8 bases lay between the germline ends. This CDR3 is CASSQAGVSYNEQFF. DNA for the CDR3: TGCGCCAGCAGCCAAGCGGGCGTTTCCTACAATGAGCAGTTCTTC.

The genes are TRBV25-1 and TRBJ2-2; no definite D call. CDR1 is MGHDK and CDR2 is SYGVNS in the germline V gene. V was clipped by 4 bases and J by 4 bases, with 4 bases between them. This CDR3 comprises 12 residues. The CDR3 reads CASSGGTGELFF. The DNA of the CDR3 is TGTGCCAGCAGTGGGGGCACCGGGGAGCTGTTTTTT.

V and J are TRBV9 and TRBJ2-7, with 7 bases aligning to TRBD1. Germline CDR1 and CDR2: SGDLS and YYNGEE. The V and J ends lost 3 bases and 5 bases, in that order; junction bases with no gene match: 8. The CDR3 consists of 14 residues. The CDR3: CASSAGTGVDEQYF. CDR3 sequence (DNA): TGTGCCAGCAGCGCCGGCACAGGGGTGGACGAGCAGTACTTC.

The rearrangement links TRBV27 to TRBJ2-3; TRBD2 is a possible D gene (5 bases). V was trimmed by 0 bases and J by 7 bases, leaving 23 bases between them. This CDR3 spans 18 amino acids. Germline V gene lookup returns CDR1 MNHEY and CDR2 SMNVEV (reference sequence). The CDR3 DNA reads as TGTGCCAGCAGTTTATCGTTCGGGTCGGAGGTCGTGGGGAATACGCAGTATTTT. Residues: CASSLSFGSEVVGNTQYF.

The CDR3 DNA is TGTGCCAGCAGCCGGGGACCAATCCGCACTGAAGCTTTCTTT. Its protein is CASSRGPIRTEAFF. The genes are TRBV6-5 and TRBJ1-1; possibly TRBD1 for D (5 bases). Germline CDR1 MNHEY, CDR2 SVGAGI. CDR3 length: 14 residues. Deletions cut 6 bases from V and 4 bases from J, with 15 bases between.

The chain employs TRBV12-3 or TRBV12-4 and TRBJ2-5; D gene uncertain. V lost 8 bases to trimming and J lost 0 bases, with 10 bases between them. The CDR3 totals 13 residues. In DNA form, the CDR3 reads TGTGCCAGCCTTAAAGGGAACCAAGAGACCCAGTACTTC. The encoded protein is CASLKGNQETQYF.

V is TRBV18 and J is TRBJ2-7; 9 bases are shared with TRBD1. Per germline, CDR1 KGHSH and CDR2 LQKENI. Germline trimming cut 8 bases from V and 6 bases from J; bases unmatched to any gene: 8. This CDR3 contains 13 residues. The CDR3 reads CASTRDRVAEQYF. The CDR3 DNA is TGTGCCAGCACCCGGGACAGGGTAGCCGAGCAGTACTTC.

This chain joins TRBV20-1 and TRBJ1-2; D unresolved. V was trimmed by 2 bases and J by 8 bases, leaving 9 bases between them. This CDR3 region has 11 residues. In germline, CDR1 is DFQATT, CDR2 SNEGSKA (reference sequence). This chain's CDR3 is CSARIWSGYTF. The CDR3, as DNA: TGCAGTGCTAGAATCTGGTCAGGCTACACCTTC.

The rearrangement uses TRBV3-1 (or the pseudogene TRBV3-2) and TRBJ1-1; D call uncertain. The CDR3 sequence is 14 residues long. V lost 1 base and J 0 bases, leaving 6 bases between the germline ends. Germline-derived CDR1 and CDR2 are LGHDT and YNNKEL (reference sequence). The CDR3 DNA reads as TGTGCCAGCAGCCAAGTCGGGGTGAACACTGAAGCTTTCTTT. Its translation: CASSQVGVNTEAFF.

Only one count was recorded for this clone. The CDR3 reads CASSPGIWDEQFF. CDR3 nucleotides: TGTGCCAGCAGCCCCGGCATTTGGGATGAGCAGTTCTTC. This chain uses TRBV5-4 with TRBJ2-1; D remains ambiguous. CDR1 SGHNT and CDR2 YYREEE come from the germline V gene (reference sequence). Trimming took off 4 bases at V and 8 bases at J, with 13 bases between the two ends. This CDR3 has 13 amino acids.

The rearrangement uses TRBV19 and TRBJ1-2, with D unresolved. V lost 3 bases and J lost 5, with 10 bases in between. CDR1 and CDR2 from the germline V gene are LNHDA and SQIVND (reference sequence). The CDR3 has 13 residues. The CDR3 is CASSMDLGYGYTF. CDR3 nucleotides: TGTGCCAGTAGTATGGACTTAGGGTATGGCTACACCTTC.

CDR3: CASKGEGTEAFF. CDR3 nucleotides: TGTGCCAGCAAGGGGGAAGGTACTGAAGCTTTCTTT. The chain uses TRBV6-5 and TRBJ1-1, with D possibly TRBD1 on 6 matching bases. Germline CDR1 reads MNHEY; CDR2 reads SVGAGI. The CDR3 length is 12 residues. Trimming took 7 bases from V and 5 from J, leaving 11 bases between them.

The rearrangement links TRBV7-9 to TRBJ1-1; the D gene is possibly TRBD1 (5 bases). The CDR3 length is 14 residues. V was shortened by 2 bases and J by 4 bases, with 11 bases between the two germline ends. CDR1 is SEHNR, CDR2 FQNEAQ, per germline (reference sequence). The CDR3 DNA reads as TGTGCCAGCAGCTTAAAATTGGGGGGCACTGAAGCTTTCTTT. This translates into CASSLKLGGTEAFF.

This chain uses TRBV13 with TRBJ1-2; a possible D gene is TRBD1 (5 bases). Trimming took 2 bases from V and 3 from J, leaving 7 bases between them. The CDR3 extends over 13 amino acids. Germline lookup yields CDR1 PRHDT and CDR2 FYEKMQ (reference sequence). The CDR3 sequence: CASSLLGDYGYTF. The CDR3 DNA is TGTGCCAGCAGCTTATTGGGGGACTATGGCTACACCTTC.

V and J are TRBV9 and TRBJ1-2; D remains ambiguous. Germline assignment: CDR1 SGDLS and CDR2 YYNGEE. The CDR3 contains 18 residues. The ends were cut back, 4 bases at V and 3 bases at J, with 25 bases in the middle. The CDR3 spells CASSSNHLRSSEDYGYTF. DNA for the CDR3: TGTGCCAGCAGCAGCAATCATTTACGGAGTTCGGAAGACTATGGCTACACCTTC.

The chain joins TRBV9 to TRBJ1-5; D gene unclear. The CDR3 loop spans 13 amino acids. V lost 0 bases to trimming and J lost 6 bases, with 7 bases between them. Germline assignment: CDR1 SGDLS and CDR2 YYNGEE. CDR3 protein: CASSVDLGQPQHF. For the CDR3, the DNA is TGTGCCAGCAGCGTAGACCTGGGTCAGCCCCAGCATTTT. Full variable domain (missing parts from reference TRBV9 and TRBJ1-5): DSGVTQTPKHLITATGQRVTLRCSPRSGDLSVYWYQQSLDQGLQFLIQYYNGEERAKGNILERFSAQQFPDLHSELNLSSLELGDSALYFCASSVDLGQPQHFGDGTRLSIL.

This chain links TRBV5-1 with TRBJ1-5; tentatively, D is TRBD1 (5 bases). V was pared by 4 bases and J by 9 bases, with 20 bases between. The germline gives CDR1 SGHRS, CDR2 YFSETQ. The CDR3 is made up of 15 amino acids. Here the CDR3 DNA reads TGCGCCAGCAGCCCCGGGACGGCAGAGCGTGGGCCCCAGCATTTT. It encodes CASSPGTAERGPQHF.

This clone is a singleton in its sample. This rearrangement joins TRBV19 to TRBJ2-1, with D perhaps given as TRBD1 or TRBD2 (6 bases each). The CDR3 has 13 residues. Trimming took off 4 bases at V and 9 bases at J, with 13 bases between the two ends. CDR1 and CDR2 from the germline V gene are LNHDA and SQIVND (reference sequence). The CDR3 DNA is TGTGCCAGTAGTACCCTAGGGGGGAGTGAGCAGTTCTTC. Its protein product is CASSTLGGSEQFF.

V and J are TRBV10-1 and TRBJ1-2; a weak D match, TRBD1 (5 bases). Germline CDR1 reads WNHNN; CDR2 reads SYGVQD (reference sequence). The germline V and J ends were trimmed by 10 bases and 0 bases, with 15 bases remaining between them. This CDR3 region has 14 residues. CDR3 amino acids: CATNKTESNYGYTF. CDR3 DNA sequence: TGCGCCACAAATAAGACAGAGTCTAACTATGGCTACACCTTC.

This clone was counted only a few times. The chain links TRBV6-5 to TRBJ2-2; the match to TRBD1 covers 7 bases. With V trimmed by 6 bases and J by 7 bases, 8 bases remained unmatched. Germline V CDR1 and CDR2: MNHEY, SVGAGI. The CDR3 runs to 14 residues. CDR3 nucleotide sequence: TGTGCCAGCAGCCAGACAGGGCGTAACGGGGAGCTGTTTTTT. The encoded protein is CASSQTGRNGELFF.

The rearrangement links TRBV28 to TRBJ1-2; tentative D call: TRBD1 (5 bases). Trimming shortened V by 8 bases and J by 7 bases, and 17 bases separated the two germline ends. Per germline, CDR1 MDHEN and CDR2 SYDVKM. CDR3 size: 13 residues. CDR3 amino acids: CASLLGGVGGYTF. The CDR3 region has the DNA TGTGCCAGCTTGCTTGGGGGTGTCGGTGGCTACACCTTC.

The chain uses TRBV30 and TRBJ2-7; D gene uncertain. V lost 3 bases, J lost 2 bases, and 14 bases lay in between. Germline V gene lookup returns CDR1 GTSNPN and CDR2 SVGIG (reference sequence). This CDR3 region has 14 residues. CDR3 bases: TGTGCCTGGAGAAGTTCAGCAGTGACCTACGAGCAGTACTTC. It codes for CAWRSSAVTYEQYF.

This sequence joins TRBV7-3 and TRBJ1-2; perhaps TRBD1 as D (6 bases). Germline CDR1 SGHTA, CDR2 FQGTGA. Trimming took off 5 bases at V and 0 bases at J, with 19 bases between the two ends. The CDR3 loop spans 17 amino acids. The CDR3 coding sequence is TGTGCCAGCAGCGGAGGACCAACAGGGTTAACTAACTATGGCTACACCTTC. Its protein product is CASSGGPTGLTNYGYTF.

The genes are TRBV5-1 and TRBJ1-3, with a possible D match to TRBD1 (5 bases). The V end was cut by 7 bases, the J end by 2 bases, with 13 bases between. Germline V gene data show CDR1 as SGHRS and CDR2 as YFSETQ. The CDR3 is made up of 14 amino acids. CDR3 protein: CASGSAGTGNTIYF. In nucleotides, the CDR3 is TGCGCCAGCGGGTCTGCAGGGACTGGAAACACCATATATTTT.